The 24 T cell receptor beta chains presented below share a single source sample, sequenced in a study of CD8+CD57+ T cells in acquired aplastic anemia. Flow cytometry had shown expanded CD8+CD57+ cells in the patients chosen for sequencing. Genomic DNA, serving as template, underwent TCR beta VDJ and CDR3 profiling. One entry per CDR3 protein results from TCRdb running MiXCR on the reads. The top ten clones hold 12% of a sample with some 150,000 distinct CDR3 sequences, 40% to 65% of them seen once. Input material: sorted CD4+, CD8+, or CD8+CD57+ T cells (not recorded which) from PBMCs. These receptors originate from a human donor with aplastic anemia.

This chain connects TRBV2 to TRBJ1-2, with D possibly being TRBD1 (6 bases). The V end was cut by 3 bases, the J end by 4 bases, with 9 bases between. The CDR3 runs to 13 residues. From germline, CDR1 is SNHLY and CDR2 FYNNEI. CDR3 amino acids: CASSEGRGYGYTF. For the CDR3, the DNA is TGTGCCAGCAGTGAGGGCAGGGGCTATGGCTACACCTTC.

This clonotype came up a few times. V and J are TRBV7-2 and TRBJ2-7; D gene ambiguous. Germline loops: CDR1 SGHTA, CDR2 FQGNSA. CDR3 length equals 13 residues. Trimming shortened V by 3 bases and J by 4 bases, and 10 bases separated the two germline ends. CDR3 protein: CASSFSAGYEQYF. CDR3 in DNA: TGTGCCAGCAGCTTCTCCGCCGGATACGAGCAGTACTTC.

Note on this clonotype: A much larger clone sits a single nucleotide away, making a read error possible. The chain is built from TRBV6-1 and TRBJ1-1; D is unresolved. V lost 8 bases to trimming and J lost 11 bases, with 15 bases between them. There are 11 residues in the CDR3. Germline-derived CDR1 and CDR2 are MNHNS and SASEGT. The CDR3 DNA reads as TGTGCCAGCTGCCCCGGGAGGATTGCTTTCTTT. As protein: CASCPGRIAFF.

The genes are TRBV20-1 and TRBJ1-4; 7 nucleotides agree with TRBD1. The germline gives CDR1 DFQATT, CDR2 SNEGSKA (reference sequence). Trimming at V came to 4 bases and at J to 8 bases, leaving 7 bases not matched to a gene. The CDR3 length is 13 residues. The CDR3 coding sequence is TGCAGTGCTACCGACAGGGCGTTGGAAAAACTGTTTTTT. Translating gives CSATDRALEKLFF.

This chain connects TRBV15 to TRBJ1-2, with D perhaps matching TRBD1 (5 bases). This CDR3 region has 15 residues. Germline V gene lookup returns CDR1 LNHNV and CDR2 YYDKDF (reference sequence). V was shortened by 3 bases and J by 6 bases, with 17 bases between the two germline ends. CDR3 DNA: TGTGCCACCAGCAGTTCTCGGGGGACGAGGGATGGCTACACCTTC. Its translation is CATSSSRGTRDGYTF.

This chain joins TRBV20-1 and TRBJ2-7, with a possible D match to TRBD1 (5 bases). Trimming took off 1 base at V and 1 base at J, with 11 bases between the two ends. The germline V gene encodes CDR1 DFQATT and CDR2 SNEGSKA (reference sequence). CDR3 length: 14 residues. CDR3 sequence (DNA): TGCAGTGCTAGAGTAAGGGGTGTTTCCTACGAGCAGTACTTC. This sequence encodes CSARVRGVSYEQYF.

A few counts support this clonotype. The rearrangement links TRBV19 to TRBJ2-3; tentatively, D is TRBD1 (5 bases). The CDR3 spans 13 residues. V dropped 5 bases and J dropped 6 bases, with 12 bases sitting between them. From germline, CDR1 is LNHDA and CDR2 SQIVND (reference sequence). The CDR3, as DNA: TGTGCCAGTAGTGACGACAGATGGGATACGCAGTATTTT. Translated, it gives CASSDDRWDTQYF. The full variable domain, rest sourced from reference TRBV19 and TRBJ2-3, is DGGITQSPKYLFRKEGQNVTLSCEQNLNHDAMYWYRQDPGQGLRLIYYSQIVNDFQKGDIAEGYSVSREKKESFPLTVTSAQKNPTAFYLCASSDDRWDTQYFGPGTRLTVL.

By sample share, this clonotype is medium-sized. The V call is TRBV29-1, the J call TRBJ2-5; D might be TRBD1 (6 bases). CDR3 length: 16 residues. Germline-derived CDR1 and CDR2 are SQVTM and ANQGSEA. Between the trimmed V and J ends, which lost 1 base and 5 bases, there was a span of 20 bases. CDR3 in DNA: TGCAGCGTTGAAGGCTTTCCGGGACAACAAGGGGAGACCCAGTACTTC. It yields the protein CSVEGFPGQQGETQYF.

This sequence joins TRBV2 and TRBJ2-7, with 9 bases identical to TRBD1. Trimming cost V 7 bases and J 2 bases; bases outside gene matches: 9. This CDR3 contains 15 residues. CDR1 and CDR2 from the germline V gene are SNHLY and FYNNEI. The chain's CDR3 is CASNQLGTGPYEQYF. The CDR3, as DNA: TGTGCCAGCAACCAACTCGGGACAGGGCCCTACGAGCAGTACTTC.

The rearrangement joins TRBV29-1 to TRBJ1-2, with D possibly TRBD1 on 5 matching bases. The V end lost 1 base, the J end lost 0 bases, and 9 bases lay between the germline ends. CDR3 length: 14 amino acids. CDR1 and CDR2 from the germline V gene are SQVTM and ANQGSEA. Here the CDR3 reads CSVEAQGANYGYTF. The CDR3 DNA reads as TGCAGCGTTGAAGCCCAGGGAGCTAACTATGGCTACACCTTC.

The chain has TRBV10-1 and TRBJ1-1, with 10 positions matching TRBD1. Germline V gene data show CDR1 as WNHNN and CDR2 as SYGVQD (reference sequence). The CDR3 runs to 15 residues. V trimming: 3 bases; J trimming: 4 bases; junction bases outside the gene matches: 5. The CDR3 is CASSDSGTGVTEAFF. The CDR3 nucleotides are TGCGCCAGCAGTGATTCCGGGACAGGGGTCACTGAAGCTTTCTTT.

The V gene is TRBV19, the J gene TRBJ1-1, with unresolved D. Germline assignment: CDR1 LNHDA and CDR2 SQIVND (reference sequence). V dropped 4 bases and J dropped 1 base, with 13 bases sitting between them. The CDR3 is 15 amino acids. The CDR3 reads CASSTGTRANTEAFF. CDR3 sequence (DNA): TGTGCCAGTAGTACTGGAACCCGGGCGAACACTGAAGCTTTCTTT.

The gene calls are TRBV2 and TRBJ2-1, with 12 bases lining up with TRBD1. Looked up from germline, CDR1 is SNHLY and CDR2 is FYNNEI. V was clipped by 3 bases and J by 10 bases; unmatched bases: 4. This CDR3 spans 14 amino acids. Here the CDR3 DNA reads TGTGCCAGCAGTGAGGGGACAGGGGGCCGGGAGCAGTTCTTC. Amino acid sequence: CASSEGTGGREQFF.

Note on this clonotype: At one of its ends the junction is not consistent with the germline gene, which may arise from a read error. The gene calls are TRBV7-7 and TRBJ2-5; D ambiguous. CDR3 length: 10 residues. Germline V gives CDR1 SSHAT, CDR2 FNYEAQ (reference sequence). The CDR3 nucleotides are TGTGCTAGCAGCTTAGCGACCCAGTACTTC. Protein sequence: CASSLATQYF.

Points on this clonotype: A read error may explain this, as a much larger clone is one base away. This chain connects TRBV20-1 to TRBJ2-1, with a possible D match to TRBD2 (5 bases). CDR3 size: 15 residues. CDR1 is DFQATT, CDR2 SNEGSKA, per germline (reference sequence). Trimming cost V 1 base and J 9 bases, with 19 bases left between them. The CDR3 coding sequence is TGCAGTGCTAGAGCCGGGGTTTTGTTTGCAGGTGAGCAGTTCTTC. This encodes CSARAGVLFAGEQFF.

A few counts support this clonotype. The V and J genes are TRBV2 and TRBJ1-1; possible D gene TRBD1, 5 bases. This CDR3 has 15 residues. The germline V and J ends were trimmed by 3 bases and 1 base, with 12 bases remaining between them. In germline, CDR1 is SNHLY, CDR2 FYNNEI. CDR3 amino acids: CASSDWGSKNTEAFF. As DNA, the CDR3 is TGTGCCAGCAGTGATTGGGGCAGTAAGAACACTGAAGCTTTCTTT. Variable domain in full (rest from reference TRBV2 and TRBJ1-1): EPEVTQTPSHQVTQMGQEVILRCVPISNHLYFYWYRQILGQKVEFLVSFYNNEISEKSEIFDDQFSVERPDGSNFTLKIRSTKLEDSAMYFCASSDWGSKNTEAFFGQGTRLTVV.

This clonotype was counted many times. CDR3: CSARDGTVGGTEAFF. CDR3 nucleotide sequence: TGCAGTGCTAGAGACGGGACAGTCGGGGGCACTGAAGCTTTCTTT. This chain connects TRBV20-1 to TRBJ1-1; 7 positions match TRBD1. Unmatched junction bases numbered 8, after V lost 0 bases and J lost 4 bases. Germline loops: CDR1 DFQATT, CDR2 SNEGSKA (reference sequence). CDR3 length equals 15 residues.

This clonotype occurred many times. The chain has TRBV7-8 and TRBJ1-2; D is undetermined. Germline CDR1 SGHVS, CDR2 FQNEAQ. Trimming shortened V by 1 base and J by 4 bases, and 16 bases separated the two germline ends. The CDR3 has 16 residues. The CDR3 nucleotides read TGTGCCAGCAGCTTAGGAACCATGGCGGGAAGCTATGGCTACACCTTC. Protein product: CASSLGTMAGSYGYTF. Filled out from reference TRBV7-8 and TRBJ1-2, the complete variable domain reads GAGVSQSPRYKVAKRGQDVALRCDPISGHVSLFWYQQALGQGPEFLTYFQNEAQLDKSGLPSDRFFAERPEGSVSTLKIQRTQQEDSAVYLCASSLGTMAGSYGYTFGSGTRLTVV.

The chain has TRBV10-3 and TRBJ1-1, with 10 bases fitting TRBD1. Germline V gene data show CDR1 as ENHRY and CDR2 as SYGVKD. There are 14 residues in the CDR3. V was clipped by 4 bases and J by 3 bases; unmatched bases: 2. The CDR3 region has the DNA TGTGCCATCAGTGGACAGGGGGCGGACACTGAAGCTTTCTTT. Translated, it gives CAISGQGADTEAFF.

The chain links TRBV29-1 to TRBJ2-3; tentative D call: TRBD2 (6 bases). CDR1 is SQVTM, CDR2 ANQGSEA, per germline. The ends were cut back, 6 bases at V and 2 bases at J, with 15 bases in the middle. This CDR3 has 14 residues. CDR3 DNA sequence: TGCAGCGTCCGCGGGGCCTTCCTCACAGATACGCAGTATTTT. Translating it yields CSVRGAFLTDTQYF.

A remark on this clonotype: At one end, the junction sequence differs from germline, possibly due to a read error. This chain joins TRBV24-1 and TRBJ1-2; D remains unclear. Germline V lookup: CDR1 KGHDR, CDR2 SFDVKD. This CDR3 spans 14 amino acids. CDR3 loop: CATSDLPGRDGYTF. CDR3 nucleotide sequence: TGTGCTACCAGTGATTTGCCAGGCAGAGATGGCTACACCTTC.

This clonotype was seen ten or more times. The V gene is TRBV19, the J gene TRBJ2-5; 9 positions agree with TRBD1. Unmatched junction bases numbered 14, after V lost 5 bases and J lost 10 bases. This CDR3 comprises 15 residues. The germline V gene has CDR1 LNHDA and CDR2 SQIVND (reference sequence). The CDR3 spells CASSFRTGDLQGQYF. Written as DNA, the CDR3 is TGTGCCAGTAGTTTTCGGACAGGGGACCTCCAGGGCCAGTACTTC.

This clonotype was seen repeatedly, ten times or more. This chain connects TRBV10-3 to TRBJ1-2; the D is unclear. CDR3 size: 14 residues. Trimming removed 0 bases from V and 3 bases from J, with 8 bases in between. Germline V gives CDR1 ENHRY, CDR2 SYGVKD. The CDR3 here is CAISESLEHYGYTF. DNA of the CDR3: TGTGCCATCAGTGAGTCGTTAGAGCACTATGGCTACACCTTC.

This clonotype occurred once. The chain employs TRBV20-1 and TRBJ2-7; TRBD1 agrees at 8 bases. Germline V gene lookup returns CDR1 DFQATT and CDR2 SNEGSKA (reference sequence). The CDR3 totals 13 residues. In DNA, the CDR3 is TGCAGCGCAGGGGGCAGGACAAACTACGAGCAGTACTTC. This encodes CSAGGRTNYEQYF.